Each of the 26 T cell receptor beta chains below was sequenced from the same sample in a study of monozygotic twins with inflammatory bowel disease. TCRdb re-called the 5' RACE reads and gives one entry per CDR3 protein, without DNA. The sample has about 300,000 distinct CDR3 sequences. Sequenced input: blood. Every receptor here comes from a human donor with ulcerative colitis or Crohn's disease, or a healthy co-twin of an affected twin (not recorded which).

The V and J genes are TRBV5-4 and TRBJ1-2. The CDR3 consists of 14 residues. Per the germline V gene, CDR1 is SGHNT and CDR2 is YYREEE (reference sequence). CDR3 region: CASSHDGLIYGYTF.

The V call is TRBV7-2, the J call TRBJ1-1; the D gene TCRdb calls, TRBD1, cannot be checked with no DNA. The CDR3 spans 14 residues. Per the germline V gene, CDR1 is SGHTA and CDR2 is FQGNSA. This CDR3 reads CASQGGPRNTEAFF.

V gene TRBV24-1 combines with J gene TRBJ1-2. The CDR3 length is 11 residues. Germline CDR1 reads KGHDR; CDR2 reads SFDVKD. CDR3 in amino acids: CATSDLSGYTF.

The chain employs TRBV24-1 and TRBJ2-1; TCRdb proposes TRBD2, but this gene call is untestable without DNA. The CDR3 covers 13 residues. CDR1 is KGHDR and CDR2 is SFDVKD in the germline V gene. The CDR3 sequence is CATSEASRNEQFF.

The chain's CDR3 is CASSLEGAGQPQHF. The V and J genes are TRBV5-1 and TRBJ1-5; TCRdb lists TRBD1, though no DNA is available to test this call. There are 14 residues in the CDR3. Germline assignment: CDR1 SGHRS and CDR2 YFSETQ.

V and J are TRBV27 and TRBJ2-1; TCRdb selects TRBD2, and the lack of DNA leaves this call unchecked. Looked up from germline, CDR1 is MNHEY and CDR2 is SMNVEV (reference sequence). The CDR3 consists of 14 residues. Here the CDR3 reads CASIRLGLGSEQFF.

This rearrangement joins TRBV11-2 to TRBJ2-2; lacking DNA, the TRBD2 call made by TCRdb goes unchecked. The CDR3 spans 16 residues. From germline, CDR1 is SGHAT and CDR2 FQNNGV. The CDR3 loop is CASSPTSGSLGGELFF.

This chain uses TRBV5-1 with TRBJ2-7; TCRdb's D gene call, TRBD2, goes unchecked for lack of DNA. The CDR3 is 16 amino acids. Germline loops: CDR1 SGHRS, CDR2 YFSETQ. CDR3 residues: CASSLAGGRQAYEQYF.

The chain combines TRBV29-1 with TRBJ2-3; TCRdb returns TRBD1, unconfirmable since there is no DNA. The CDR3 contains 12 residues. The V gene's germline CDR1 is SQVTM and CDR2 ANQGSEA. The CDR3 loop is CSALTGGDTQYF.

The rearrangement links TRBV5-1 to TRBJ2-3. Germline-derived CDR1 and CDR2 are SGHRS and YFSETQ. The CDR3 consists of 20 residues. The CDR3 spells CASSDLRKTPSSTGTDTQYF.

The J gene is TRBJ2-7, the V gene TRBV6-1; the TCRdb call, TRBD1, lacks DNA for checking. This CDR3 region has 14 residues. The germline gives CDR1 MNHNS, CDR2 SASEGT. This CDR3 reads CASRSPGLLYEQYF.

The rearrangement uses TRBV2 and TRBJ2-7; TCRdb calls TRBD2, which cannot be checked without DNA. This CDR3 has 16 amino acids. The germline V gene has CDR1 SNHLY and CDR2 FYNNEI. CDR3 in amino acids: CASSGGSGNTKYEQYF.

The chain couples TRBV4-3 to TRBJ1-5. The CDR3 consists of 14 residues. Germline CDR1 reads LGHNA; CDR2 reads YSLEER. The CDR3 reads CASSQESRHQPQHF.

The V call is TRBV24-1, the J call TRBJ2-5; TCRdb indicates TRBD2, and absent DNA this call remains unverified. The CDR3 consists of 15 residues. In germline, CDR1 is KGHDR, CDR2 SFDVKD. The CDR3 region is CATSDWAGTEETQYF.

The CDR3 spells CASSEGVRGELFF. This chain joins TRBV6-1 and TRBJ2-2. Germline V lookup: CDR1 MNHNS, CDR2 SASEGT. The CDR3 loop spans 13 amino acids.

The genes are TRBV12-3 or TRBV12-4 and TRBJ2-4; TCRdb reports TRBD1, a call that lacks DNA to check it against. CDR3 length: 15 amino acids. This CDR3 reads CASSPGHIAKNIQYF.

The rearrangement joins TRBV19 to TRBJ1-1; TCRdb selects TRBD1, and the lack of DNA leaves this call unchecked. The CDR3 totals 15 residues. Looked up from germline, CDR1 is LNHDA and CDR2 is SQIVND (reference sequence). The CDR3 here is CASSTTGGPPREAFF.

The V and J genes are TRBV29-1 and TRBJ2-7; TCRdb proposes TRBD2, but this gene call is untestable without DNA. This CDR3 has 14 amino acids. Per the germline V gene, CDR1 is SQVTM and CDR2 is ANQGSEA. The CDR3 reads CSVTSGILTYEQYF.

This chain connects TRBV18 to TRBJ2-1; as DNA is missing, the TRBD2 call by TCRdb cannot be tested. The CDR3 contains 18 residues. CDR1 and CDR2 from the germline V gene are KGHSH and LQKENI. CDR3 loop: CASSLRLAGAFSYNEQFF.

J is TRBJ1-3 and V is TRBV5-5. The CDR3 length is 16 residues. Germline V CDR1 and CDR2: SGHKS, YYEKEE (reference sequence). The CDR3 sequence is CASSSGHQISGNTIYF.

The chain couples TRBV12-3 or TRBV12-4 to TRBJ1-2. The CDR3 spans 14 residues. CDR3 loop: CASSFGEKESGYTF.

The CDR3 loop reads CASSFLGQGKETQYF. The genes are TRBV27 and TRBJ2-5; TCRdb indicates TRBD1, and absent DNA this call remains unverified. Germline CDR1 is MNHEY and CDR2 is SMNVEV (reference sequence). This CDR3 comprises 15 residues.

The chain joins TRBV4-1 to TRBJ2-3; TCRdb indicates TRBD1, and absent DNA this call remains unverified. The CDR3 contains 15 residues. Per the germline V gene, CDR1 is MGHRA and CDR2 is YSYEKL. The CDR3 sequence: CASSQRGFVTDTQYF.

CDR3 region: CASSDSRTGRINEQYF. The J gene is TRBJ2-7, the V gene TRBV25-1; TCRdb's assignment of TRBD1 cannot be checked, as there is no DNA. Germline CDR1 MGHDK, CDR2 SYGVNS. The CDR3 has 16 residues.

This chain joins TRBV12-3 or TRBV12-4 and TRBJ1-6. The CDR3 has 13 residues. CDR3 sequence reads: CASRGSYNSPLHF.

The chain links TRBV6-2 or TRBV6-3 to TRBJ2-6. The CDR3 is 21 amino acids. Germline CDR1 and CDR2: MNHEY and SVGEGT. The CDR3 protein is CASSYPYSDVLHISGANVLTF.